The 17 T cell receptor beta chains below were found in one sample sequenced in a study of shared clonotypes between healthy human individuals. Clones were sequenced by immunoSEQ multiplex PCR, and TCRdb holds only the in-frame ones, with some missing. Here the sample spans about 2.4 million clones, roughly 93% being singletons. Sequencing input: naive CD4+ T cells from PBMCs. Subset specified: CD45RA+ positively selected. These receptors all stem from a man between 18 and 35 years old in good health. Some clones in this sample may be carry-over from other donors' samples.

V and J are TRBV9 and TRBJ2-2, with 8 bases aligning to TRBD2. The germline V gene encodes CDR1 SGDLS and CDR2 YYNGEE. CDR3 length equals 16 residues. After removal of 2 bases from V and 7 bases from J, the junction contained 10 bases not matched to a gene. The CDR3 nucleotides are TGTGCCAGCAGCGTTGCTAGCGGGCCCCCCAACGGGGAGCTGTTTTTT. Translated: CASSVASGPPNGELFF.

The V call is TRBV18, the J call TRBJ2-2, with TRBD1 matching over 7 bases. CDR1 is KGHSH, CDR2 LQKENI, per germline. CDR3 length equals 16 residues. J lost 3 bases, V lost 3 bases, and 7 bases had no gene match. CDR3: CASSPDMTGHTGELFF. CDR3 bases: TGTGCCAGCTCACCCGATATGACAGGGCACACCGGGGAGCTGTTTTTT.

The rearrangement uses TRBV28 and TRBJ1-5; 8 nucleotides line up with TRBD1. The ends lost 8 bases at V and 6 bases at J; junction bases unmatched: 3. Looked up from germline, CDR1 is MDHEN and CDR2 is SYDVKM. The CDR3 sequence is 12 residues long. The CDR3 sequence is CASRDRIQPQHF. CDR3 coding DNA: TGTGCCAGCCGGGACAGGATTCAGCCCCAGCATTTT.

This rearrangement joins TRBV28 to TRBJ1-1; a weak D match, TRBD1 (5 bases). The CDR3 totals 16 residues. V was trimmed by 8 bases and J by 4 bases, leaving 23 bases between them. Germline values: CDR1 MDHEN, CDR2 SYDVKM. The CDR3 bases are TGTGCCAGCTCGCCCGGCGGGGGAGGGTGGGCCACTGAAGCTTTCTTT. It translates to CASSPGGGGWATEAFF.

The J gene is TRBJ2-1, the V gene TRBV2; tentatively, D is TRBD2 (6 bases). CDR1 and CDR2 from the germline V gene are SNHLY and FYNNEI. The V end lost 4 bases, the J end lost 3 bases, and 13 bases lay between the germline ends. The CDR3 loop spans 15 amino acids. The CDR3 nucleotides are TGTGCCAGCAGTGGGGCGGGAATACTCTACAATGAGCAGTTCTTC. This sequence encodes CASSGAGILYNEQFF.

The chain uses TRBV30 and TRBJ1-3; TRBD1 matches at 9 bases. This CDR3 has 15 amino acids. J was trimmed by 2 bases and V by 2 bases; bases with no gene match: 4. Germline CDR1 is GTSNPN and CDR2 is SVGIG (reference sequence). DNA of the CDR3: TGTGCCTGGAGTCTAAACAGGGGGCCTGGAAACACCATATATTTT. This gives the protein CAWSLNRGPGNTIYF.

The chain carries TRBV28 and TRBJ2-7; 7 bases line up with TRBD1. Germline V lookup: CDR1 MDHEN, CDR2 SYDVKM. The CDR3 spans 18 residues. Trimming cost V 6 bases and J 0 bases; bases outside gene matches: 17. For the CDR3, the DNA is TGTGCCAGCAGCTTAAGTAACAGGGGCACCTATCTCTCCTACGAGCAGTACTTC. It specifies CASSLSNRGTYLSYEQYF.

This clone was recorded once. The rearrangement uses TRBV7-9 and TRBJ2-7; a possible D gene is TRBD1 (6 bases). Trimming cost V 5 bases and J 5 bases, with 13 bases left between them. The CDR3 has 13 amino acids. Germline-derived CDR1 and CDR2 are SEHNR and FQNEAQ (reference sequence). CDR3 sequence reads: CASSLTGFDEQYF. The CDR3 DNA is TGTGCCAGCAGCCTTACAGGGTTTGACGAGCAGTACTTC.

The rearrangement joins TRBV18 to TRBJ1-5; D gene ambiguous. V was cut by 5 bases and J by 2 bases, with 13 bases left in between. This CDR3 comprises 15 residues. The germline V gene encodes CDR1 KGHSH and CDR2 LQKENI. The CDR3 loop is CASSKDGRGNQPQHF. CDR3 in DNA: TGTGCCAGCTCAAAGGACGGACGCGGCAATCAGCCCCAGCATTTT. Full variable domain (rest looked up from reference TRBV18 and TRBJ1-5): NAGVMQNPRHLVRRRGQEARLRCSPMKGHSHVYWYRQLPEEGLKFMVYLQKENIIDESGMPKERFSAEFPKEGPSILRIQQVVRGDSAAYFCASSKDGRGNQPQHFGDGTRLSIL.

CDR3 region: CASSPSRGSPYEQYF. In nucleotides, the CDR3 is TGCGCCAGCAGCCCTTCGCGCGGGAGCCCCTACGAGCAGTACTTC. The chain carries TRBV5-1 and TRBJ2-7; 7 bases line up with TRBD2. V lost 4 bases, J lost 2 bases, and 9 bases stayed unmatched. This CDR3 comprises 15 residues. Germline CDR1 and CDR2: SGHRS and YFSETQ.

The chain is built from TRBV7-8 and TRBJ1-4; possible D gene TRBD1, 5 bases. V lost 1 base, J lost 0 bases, and 18 bases lay in between. Germline V gene lookup returns CDR1 SGHVS and CDR2 FQNEAQ. CDR3 length equals 19 residues. The CDR3 reads CASSLDLRDPSPTNEKLFF. The CDR3 DNA reads TGTGCCAGCAGCTTAGATCTCAGGGACCCGAGCCCAACTAATGAAAAACTGTTTTTT.

The chain carries TRBV6-5 and TRBJ2-1; 13 nucleotides match TRBD2. The J segment lost 9 bases and the V segment lost 7 bases, leaving 6 bases of the junction unmatched. The CDR3 is 14 residues long. Germline CDR1 is MNHEY and CDR2 is SVGAGI. The CDR3 nucleotides read TGTGCCAGCACACTAGCGGGAGGGCCGGGTGAGCAGTTCTTC. It yields the protein CASTLAGGPGEQFF.

This clone was counted once. The identical CDR3 is also encoded by other nucleotide sequences in the sample. The chain has TRBV18 and TRBJ1-2; D is perhaps TRBD1 (5 bases). The germline V gene encodes CDR1 KGHSH and CDR2 LQKENI. CDR3 length: 13 residues. V lost 2 bases to trimming and J lost 6 bases, with 10 bases between them. CDR3 nucleotide sequence: TGTGCCAGCTCACCAGAAGGGGTACATGGCTACACCTTC. This translates into CASSPEGVHGYTF.

The genes are TRBV18 and TRBJ2-5; D unresolved. Between the trimmed V and J ends, which lost 3 bases and 6 bases, there was a span of 8 bases. The CDR3 sequence is 12 residues long. Germline CDR1 and CDR2: KGHSH and LQKENI. In DNA form, the CDR3 reads TGTGCCAGCTCACCGATTGCGAAGACCCAGTACTTC. Its protein is CASSPIAKTQYF.

The chain is built from TRBV5-6 and TRBJ2-3; 9 bases are a match to TRBD2. Germline CDR1 is SGHDT and CDR2 is YYEEEE. Trimming took 6 bases from V and 6 from J; bases not matched to a gene: 11. This CDR3 is built from 15 residues. CDR3 coding DNA: TGTGCCAGCACGTTAATAGCGGGAGTCGGGGATACGCAGTATTTT. Protein product: CASTLIAGVGDTQYF.

This clone appeared a single time. The chain has TRBV7-2 and TRBJ2-3; TRBD2 matches at 14 bases. The J segment lost 6 bases and the V segment lost 5 bases, leaving 7 bases of the junction unmatched. Germline V gene lookup returns CDR1 SGHTA and CDR2 FQGNSA. This CDR3 is built from 16 residues. CDR3 amino acids: CASSPWTSGGRDTQYF. The CDR3 DNA reads TGTGCCAGCAGCCCCTGGACTAGCGGGGGGAGGGATACGCAGTATTTT. Full variable domain (missing parts from reference TRBV7-2 and TRBJ2-3): GAGVSQSPSNKVTEKGKDVELRCDPISGHTALYWYRQSLGQGLEFLIYFQGNSAPDKSGLPSDRFSAERTGGSVSTLTIQRTQQEDSAVYLCASSPWTSGGRDTQYFGPGTRLTVL.

The chain has TRBV7-8 and TRBJ1-2; a weak D match, TRBD1 (6 bases). Trimming took off 4 bases at V and 4 bases at J, with 25 bases between the two ends. The CDR3 contains 18 residues. The germline V gene has CDR1 SGHVS and CDR2 FQNEAQ. DNA of the CDR3: TGTGCCAGCAGCTCCAGGCAGCGGGACAACACCCTCGGCTATGGCTACACCTTC. As protein: CASSSRQRDNTLGYGYTF.